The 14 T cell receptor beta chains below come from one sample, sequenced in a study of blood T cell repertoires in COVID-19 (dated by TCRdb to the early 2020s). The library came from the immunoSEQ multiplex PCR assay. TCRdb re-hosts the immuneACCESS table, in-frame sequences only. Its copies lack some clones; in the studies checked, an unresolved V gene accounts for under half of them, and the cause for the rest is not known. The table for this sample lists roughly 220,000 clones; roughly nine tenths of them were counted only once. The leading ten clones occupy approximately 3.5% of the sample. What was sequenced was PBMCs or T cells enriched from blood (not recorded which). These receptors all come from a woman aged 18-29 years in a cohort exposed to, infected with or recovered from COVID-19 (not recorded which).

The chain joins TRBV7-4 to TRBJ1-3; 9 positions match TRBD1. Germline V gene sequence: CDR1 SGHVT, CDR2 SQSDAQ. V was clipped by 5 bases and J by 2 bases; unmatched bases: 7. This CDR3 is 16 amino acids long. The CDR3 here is CASSPERQGAGNTIYF. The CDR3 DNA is TGTGCCAGCAGCCCCGAGCGACAGGGGGCTGGAAACACCATATATTTT.

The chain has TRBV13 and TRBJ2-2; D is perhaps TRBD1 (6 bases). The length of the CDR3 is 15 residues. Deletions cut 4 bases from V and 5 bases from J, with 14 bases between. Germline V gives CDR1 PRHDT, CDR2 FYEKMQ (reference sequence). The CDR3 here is CASSSGTLLTGELFF. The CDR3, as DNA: TGTGCCAGCAGCTCAGGGACATTGTTAACCGGGGAGCTGTTTTTT.

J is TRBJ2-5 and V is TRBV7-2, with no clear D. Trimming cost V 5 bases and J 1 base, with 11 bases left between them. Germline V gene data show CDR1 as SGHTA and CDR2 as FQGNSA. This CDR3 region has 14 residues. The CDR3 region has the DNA TGTGCCAGCAGCCAGAGGCCGGTCCAAGAGACCCAGTACTTC. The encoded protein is CASSQRPVQETQYF.

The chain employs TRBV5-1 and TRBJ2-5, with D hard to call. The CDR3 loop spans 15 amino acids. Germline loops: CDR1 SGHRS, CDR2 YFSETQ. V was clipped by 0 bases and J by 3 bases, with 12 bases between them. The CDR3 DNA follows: TGCGCCAGCAGCTTGGTGACGGGTTGGGAAGAGACCCAGTACTTC. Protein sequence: CASSLVTGWEETQYF. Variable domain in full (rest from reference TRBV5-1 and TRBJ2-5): KAGVTQTPRYLIKTRGQQVTLSCSPISGHRSVSWYQQTPGQGLQFLFEYFSETQRNKGNFPGRFSGRQFSNSRSEMNVSTLELGDSALYLCASSLVTGWEETQYFGPGTRLLVL.

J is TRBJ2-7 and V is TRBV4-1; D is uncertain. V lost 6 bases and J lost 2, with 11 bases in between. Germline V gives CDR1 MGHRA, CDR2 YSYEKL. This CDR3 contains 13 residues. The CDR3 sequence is CASSRGPTYEQYF. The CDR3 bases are TGCGCCAGCAGTCGCGGCCCGACCTACGAGCAGTACTTC.

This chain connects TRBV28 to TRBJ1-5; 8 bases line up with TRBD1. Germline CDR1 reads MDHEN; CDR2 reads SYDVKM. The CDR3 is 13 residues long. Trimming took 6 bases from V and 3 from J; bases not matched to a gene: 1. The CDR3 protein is CASRGQVNQPQHF. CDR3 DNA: TGTGCCAGCAGGGGACAGGTCAATCAGCCCCAGCATTTT.

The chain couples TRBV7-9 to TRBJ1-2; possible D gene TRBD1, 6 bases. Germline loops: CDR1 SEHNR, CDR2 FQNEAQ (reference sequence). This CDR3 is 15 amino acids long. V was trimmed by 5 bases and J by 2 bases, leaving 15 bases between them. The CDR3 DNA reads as TGTGCCAGCAGCCCCCGGAAGGGGGAGAACTATGGCTACACCTTC. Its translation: CASSPRKGENYGYTF.

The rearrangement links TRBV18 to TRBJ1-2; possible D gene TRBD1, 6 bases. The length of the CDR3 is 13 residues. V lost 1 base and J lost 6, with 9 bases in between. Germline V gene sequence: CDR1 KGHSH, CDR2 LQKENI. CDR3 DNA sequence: TGTGCCAGCTCACCACTGCGGACAGATGGCTACACCTTC. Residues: CASSPLRTDGYTF.

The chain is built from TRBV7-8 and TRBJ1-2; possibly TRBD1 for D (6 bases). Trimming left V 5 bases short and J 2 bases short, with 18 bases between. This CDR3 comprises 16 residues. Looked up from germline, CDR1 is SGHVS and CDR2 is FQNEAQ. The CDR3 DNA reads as TGTGCCAGCAGCCCCAACAGGGTTCTGGTGAACTATGGCTACACCTTC. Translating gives CASSPNRVLVNYGYTF.

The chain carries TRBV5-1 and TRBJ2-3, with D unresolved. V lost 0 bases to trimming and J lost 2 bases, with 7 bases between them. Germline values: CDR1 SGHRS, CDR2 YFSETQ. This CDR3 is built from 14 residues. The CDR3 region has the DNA TGCGCCAGCAGCTTGGCGGCGGTCACAGATACGCAGTATTTT. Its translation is CASSLAAVTDTQYF.

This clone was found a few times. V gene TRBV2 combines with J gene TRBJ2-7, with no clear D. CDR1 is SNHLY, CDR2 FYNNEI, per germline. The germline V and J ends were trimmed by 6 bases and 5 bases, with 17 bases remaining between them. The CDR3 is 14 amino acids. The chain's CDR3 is CASSALRTLDEQYF. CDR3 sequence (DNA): TGTGCCAGCAGCGCACTTAGAACCTTAGACGAGCAGTACTTC.

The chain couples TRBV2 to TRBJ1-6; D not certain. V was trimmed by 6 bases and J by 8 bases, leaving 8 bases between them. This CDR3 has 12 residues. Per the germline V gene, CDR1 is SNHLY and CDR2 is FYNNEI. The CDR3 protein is CASSSGDSPLHF. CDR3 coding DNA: TGTGCCAGCAGCTCCGGGGATTCACCCCTCCACTTT.

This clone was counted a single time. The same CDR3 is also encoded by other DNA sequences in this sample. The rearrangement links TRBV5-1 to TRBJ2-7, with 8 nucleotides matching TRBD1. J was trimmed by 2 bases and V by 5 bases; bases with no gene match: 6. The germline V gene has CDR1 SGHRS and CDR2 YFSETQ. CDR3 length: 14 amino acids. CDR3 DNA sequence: TGCGCCAGCAGTTCGGGACAGGAGACCTACGAGCAGTACTTC. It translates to CASSSGQETYEQYF.

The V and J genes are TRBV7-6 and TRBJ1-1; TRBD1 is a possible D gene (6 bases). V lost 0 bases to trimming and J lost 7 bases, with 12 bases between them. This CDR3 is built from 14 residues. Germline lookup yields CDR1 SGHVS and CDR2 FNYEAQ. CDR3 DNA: TGTGCCAGCAGCTTAGCAGGGGGAACGAGTGAAGCTTTCTTT. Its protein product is CASSLAGGTSEAFF.